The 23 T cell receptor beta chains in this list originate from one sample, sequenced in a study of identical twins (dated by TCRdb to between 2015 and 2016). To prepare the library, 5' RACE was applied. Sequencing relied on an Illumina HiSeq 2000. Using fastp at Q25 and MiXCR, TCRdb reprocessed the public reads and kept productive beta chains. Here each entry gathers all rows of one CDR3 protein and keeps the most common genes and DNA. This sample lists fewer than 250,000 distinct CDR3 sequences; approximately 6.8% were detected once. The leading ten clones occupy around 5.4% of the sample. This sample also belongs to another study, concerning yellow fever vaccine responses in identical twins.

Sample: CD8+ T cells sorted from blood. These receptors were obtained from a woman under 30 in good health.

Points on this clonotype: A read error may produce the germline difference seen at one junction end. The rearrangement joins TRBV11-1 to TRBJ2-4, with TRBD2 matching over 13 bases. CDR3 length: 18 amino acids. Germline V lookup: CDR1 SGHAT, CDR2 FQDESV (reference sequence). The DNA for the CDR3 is TGTGTCAGCAGCTTAACGGGACTAGCGGGACTTGGCAAAAACATTCAGTACTTC. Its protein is CVSSLTGLAGLGKNIQYF.

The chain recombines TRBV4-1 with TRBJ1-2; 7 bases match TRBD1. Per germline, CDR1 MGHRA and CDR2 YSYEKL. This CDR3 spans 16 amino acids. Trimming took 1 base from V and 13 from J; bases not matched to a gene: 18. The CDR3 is CASSQGTGNTIWLGTF. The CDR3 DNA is TGCGCCAGCAGCCAAGGGACAGGAAACACAATATGGCTAGGCACCTTC.

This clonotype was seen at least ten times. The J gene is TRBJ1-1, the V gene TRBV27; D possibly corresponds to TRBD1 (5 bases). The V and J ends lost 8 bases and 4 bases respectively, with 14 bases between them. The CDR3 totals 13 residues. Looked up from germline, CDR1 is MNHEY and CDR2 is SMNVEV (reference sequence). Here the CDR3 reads CASVRVGGTEAFF. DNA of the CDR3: TGTGCCAGCGTTAGGGTCGGGGGCACTGAAGCTTTCTTT.

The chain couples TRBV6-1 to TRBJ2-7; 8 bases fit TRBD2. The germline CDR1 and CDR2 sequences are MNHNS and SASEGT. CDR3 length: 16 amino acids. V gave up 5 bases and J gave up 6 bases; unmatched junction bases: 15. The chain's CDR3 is CASSPTSGSVRGEQYF. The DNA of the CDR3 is TGTGCCAGCAGTCCAACTAGCGGTTCTGTCCGGGGCGAGCAGTACTTC.

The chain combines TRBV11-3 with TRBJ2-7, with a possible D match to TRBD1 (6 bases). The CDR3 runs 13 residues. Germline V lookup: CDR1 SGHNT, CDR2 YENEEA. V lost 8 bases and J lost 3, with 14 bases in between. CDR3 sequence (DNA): TGTGCCAGCGCCACGGGACACCTCTACGAGCAGTACTTC. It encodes CASATGHLYEQYF. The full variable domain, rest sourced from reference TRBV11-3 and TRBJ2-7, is EAGVVQSPRYKIIEKKQPVAFWCNPISGHNTLYWYLQNLGQGPELLIRYENEEAVDDSQLPKDRFSAERLKGVDSTLKIQPAELGDSAVYLCASATGHLYEQYFGPGTRLTVT.

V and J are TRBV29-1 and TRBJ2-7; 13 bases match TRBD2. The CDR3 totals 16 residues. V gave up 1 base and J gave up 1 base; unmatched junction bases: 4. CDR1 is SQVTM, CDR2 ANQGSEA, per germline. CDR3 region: CSVEVRTSGSSYEQYF. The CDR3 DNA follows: TGCAGCGTTGAAGTAAGGACTAGCGGGAGTTCCTACGAGCAGTACTTC.

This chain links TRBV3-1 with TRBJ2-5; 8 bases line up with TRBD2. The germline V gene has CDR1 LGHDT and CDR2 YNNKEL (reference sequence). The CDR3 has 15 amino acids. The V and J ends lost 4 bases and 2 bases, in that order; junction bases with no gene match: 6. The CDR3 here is CASSLRLALQETQYF. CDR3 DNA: TGTGCCAGCAGCCTCAGACTAGCGTTACAAGAGACCCAGTACTTC.

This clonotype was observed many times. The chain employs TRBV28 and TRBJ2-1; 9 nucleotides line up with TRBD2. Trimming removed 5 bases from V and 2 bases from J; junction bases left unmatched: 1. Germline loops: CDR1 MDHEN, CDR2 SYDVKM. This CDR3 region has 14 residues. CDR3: CASSIAGAYNEQFF. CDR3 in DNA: TGTGCCAGCAGTATAGCGGGAGCCTACAATGAGCAGTTCTTC.

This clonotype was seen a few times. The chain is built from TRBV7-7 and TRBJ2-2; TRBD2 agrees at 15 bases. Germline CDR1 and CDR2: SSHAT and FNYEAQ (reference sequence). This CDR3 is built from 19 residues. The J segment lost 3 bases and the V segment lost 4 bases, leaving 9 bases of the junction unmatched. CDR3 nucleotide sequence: TGTGCCAGCAGCTCCAGGACTAGCGGGGGGGCTAAGGACACCGGGGAGCTGTTTTTT. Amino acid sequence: CASSSRTSGGAKDTGELFF.

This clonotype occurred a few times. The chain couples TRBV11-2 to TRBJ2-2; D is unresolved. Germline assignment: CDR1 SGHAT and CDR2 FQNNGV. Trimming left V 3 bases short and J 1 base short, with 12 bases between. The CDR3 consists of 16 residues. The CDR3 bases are TGTGCCAGCAGCTTTAGCCGGTCAGGGAACACCGGGGAGCTGTTTTTT. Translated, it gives CASSFSRSGNTGELFF.

The CDR3, as DNA: TGCAGTGCTAGAGATCTGATAGCGGGGGGGATATACCAAGAGACCCAGTACTTC. Translating it yields CSARDLIAGGIYQETQYF. The V gene is TRBV20-1, the J gene TRBJ2-5; 11 bases are a match to TRBD2. This CDR3 is built from 18 residues. Germline lookup yields CDR1 DFQATT and CDR2 SNEGSKA (reference sequence). The J segment lost 0 bases and the V segment lost 0 bases, leaving 9 bases of the junction unmatched.

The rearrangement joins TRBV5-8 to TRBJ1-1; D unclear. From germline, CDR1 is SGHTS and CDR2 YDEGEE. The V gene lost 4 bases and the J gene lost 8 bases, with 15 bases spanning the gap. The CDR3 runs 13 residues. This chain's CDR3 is CASSRVADREAFF. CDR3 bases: TGTGCCAGCAGCCGTGTAGCGGATCGGGAAGCTTTCTTT.

The CDR3 region is CASRPPTGYERDEQFF. In nucleotides, the CDR3 is TGTGCCAGCAGACCTCCCACAGGGTACGAAAGGGATGAGCAGTTCTTC. V is TRBV7-8 and J is TRBJ2-1, with D perhaps TRBD1 (6 bases). The germline V and J ends were trimmed by 6 bases and 8 bases, with 23 bases remaining between them. From germline, CDR1 is SGHVS and CDR2 FQNEAQ. The CDR3 is 16 residues long.

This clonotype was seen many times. The CDR3 spells CASGSTGGDNEQFF. The CDR3, as DNA: TGTGCTAGTGGTTCGACAGGGGGGGACAATGAGCAGTTCTTC. The V call is TRBV12-5, the J call TRBJ2-1; 9 bases align to TRBD1. This CDR3 has 14 amino acids. The germline gives CDR1 LGHNT, CDR2 FRNRAP. V shed 4 bases and J 5 bases; nucleotides not matched to a gene: 3.

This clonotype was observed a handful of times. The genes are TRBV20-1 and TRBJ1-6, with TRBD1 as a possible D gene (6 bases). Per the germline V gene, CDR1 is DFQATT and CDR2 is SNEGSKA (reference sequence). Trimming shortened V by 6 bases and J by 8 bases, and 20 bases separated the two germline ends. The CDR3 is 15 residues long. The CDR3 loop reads CSAQNWGRRYSPLHF. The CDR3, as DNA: TGCAGTGCCCAAAACTGGGGGCGAAGGTATTCACCCCTCCACTTT.

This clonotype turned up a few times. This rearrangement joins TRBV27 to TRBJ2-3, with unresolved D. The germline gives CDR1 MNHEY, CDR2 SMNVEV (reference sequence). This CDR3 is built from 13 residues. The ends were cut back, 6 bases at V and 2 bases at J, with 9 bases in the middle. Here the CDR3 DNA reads TGTGCCAGCAGGAACAGCCTCACAGATACGCAGTATTTT. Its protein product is CASRNSLTDTQYF.

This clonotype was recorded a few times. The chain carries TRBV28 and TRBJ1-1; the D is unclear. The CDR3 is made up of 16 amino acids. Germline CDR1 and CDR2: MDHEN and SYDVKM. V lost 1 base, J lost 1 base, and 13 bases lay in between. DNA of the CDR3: TGTGCCAGCAGTTTATTGTACAGAACATCGAACACTGAAGCTTTCTTT. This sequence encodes CASSLLYRTSNTEAFF.

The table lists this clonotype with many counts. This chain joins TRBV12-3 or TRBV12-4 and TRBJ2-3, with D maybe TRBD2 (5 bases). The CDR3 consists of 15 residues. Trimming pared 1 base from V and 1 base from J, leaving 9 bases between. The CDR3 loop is CASSLGGPGTDTQYF. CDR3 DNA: TGTGCCAGCAGTTTAGGAGGGCCTGGCACAGATACGCAGTATTTT.

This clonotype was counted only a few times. CDR3: CASSGSRGAFF. In nucleotides, the CDR3 is TGTGCCAGCAGTGGGAGCCGTGGAGCTTTCTTT. V is TRBV2 and J is TRBJ1-1; D remains ambiguous. Germline V CDR1 and CDR2: SNHLY, FYNNEI. This CDR3 comprises 11 residues. Deletions cut 4 bases from V and 10 bases from J, with 10 bases between.

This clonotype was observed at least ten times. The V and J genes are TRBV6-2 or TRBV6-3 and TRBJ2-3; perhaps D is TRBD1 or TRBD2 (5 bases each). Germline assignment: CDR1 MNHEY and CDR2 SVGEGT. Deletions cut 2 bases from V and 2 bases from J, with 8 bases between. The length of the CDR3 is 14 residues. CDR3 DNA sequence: TGTGCCAGCAGTTACGGGGGAGACACAGATACGCAGTATTTT. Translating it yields CASSYGGDTDTQYF.

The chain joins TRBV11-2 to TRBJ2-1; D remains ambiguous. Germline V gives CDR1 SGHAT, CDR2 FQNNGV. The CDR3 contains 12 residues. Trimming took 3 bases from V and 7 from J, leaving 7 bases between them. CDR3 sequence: CASSFLVNEQFF. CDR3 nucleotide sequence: TGTGCCAGCAGCTTTTTGGTTAATGAGCAGTTCTTC.

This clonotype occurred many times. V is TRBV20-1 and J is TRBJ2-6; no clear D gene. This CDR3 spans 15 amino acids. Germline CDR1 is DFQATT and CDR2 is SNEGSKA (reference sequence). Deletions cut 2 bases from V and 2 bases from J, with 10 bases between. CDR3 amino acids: CSARTPSPGANVLTF. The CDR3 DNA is TGCAGTGCTAGAACCCCAAGCCCTGGGGCCAACGTCCTGACTTTC.

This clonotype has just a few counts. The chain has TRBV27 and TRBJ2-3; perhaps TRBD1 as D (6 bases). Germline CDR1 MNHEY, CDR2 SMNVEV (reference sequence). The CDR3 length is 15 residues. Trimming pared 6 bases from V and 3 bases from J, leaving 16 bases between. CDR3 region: CASSQGQGLTDTQYF. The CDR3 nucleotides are TGTGCCAGCAGCCAGGGGCAGGGATTAACAGATACGCAGTATTTT.